The T cell receptor beta chain under discussion was sequenced for a study of shared clonotypes between healthy human individuals. Across the whole study: Contributing individuals were a couple of females and a few males aged 18 to 49.

The V gene lost 5 bases and the J gene lost 2 bases, with 10 bases spanning the gap. The CDR3 spans 13 residues. CDR1 MNHEY and CDR2 SVGAGI come from the germline V gene. Roughly 30,000 T cell genomes, or about 0.3 ug DNA, went into replicate PCRs of unsorted PBMC. Original handling: Filtering of immunoSEQ junctional sequences could not match full-length read filtering. Sequencing used immunoSEQ multiplex PCR; TCRdb keeps in-frame clones, though not all of them. The D gene and trimming were derived from the DNA, and the V and J assignments and clone size from that table. Of about half a million clones detected, 60% to 85% appear once; the ten largest clones hold 13%. Recent vaccinations or acute infections were absent in the healthy HIV-negative adult donors.

The chain links TRBV6-5 to TRBJ2-7; D assignment may be TRBD1 or TRBD2 (5 bases each). The source of this sequence is a woman in her forties in good health. Some clones in this sample may be carry-over from other donors' samples. The sample comprised PBMCs. The CDR3 spells CASSGGAPYEQYF. The CDR3 DNA is TGTGCCAGCAGTGGGGGAGCGCCCTACGAGCAGTACTTC.